The sequence of this T cell receptor beta chain was determined in a study of shared clonotypes between healthy human individuals. Study-level findings and limits: It was anticipated that sequencing depth would influence how many clonotypes donors shared.

Data came from immunoSEQ multiplex PCR; TCRdb stores just in-frame clones and leaves some out. In the table there are 1,400,000 or so clones, 97% to 99% of which are singletons. Comments on this clone: What it recognizes is unknown.

This TCR came from a man aged 25 to 40 in good health. Sequencing input: naive CD4+ T cells sorted from blood. The subset was: CD45RA+ positively selected.

Here the CDR3 reads CASSPRDRTEAFF. The CDR3 nucleotides read TGTGCCAGCTCACCACGCGACCGCACTGAAGCTTTCTTT. This chain joins TRBV18 and TRBJ1-1; D gene unclear. CDR1 is KGHSH, CDR2 LQKENI, per germline. The CDR3 is 13 residues long. Deletions cut 1 base from V and 4 bases from J, with 7 bases between.